This T cell receptor (beta chain) was found in a study of human T cells and chemical hapten exposure (dated by TCRdb to the early 2020s). For the study in its entirety: For sensitization, 2% DPC in acetone was applied to an approximately 2 cm by approximately 2 cm area of upper inner arm skin. The study tracked peripheral blood TCR repertoire changes in vivo during primary and secondary sensitization to the hapten diphenylcyclopropenone (DPC) in alopecia patients. Blood was sampled from patients pre-sensitization (week 0) and at 2, 6 and about 24 weeks after DPC sensitization. Patch testing was done on the upper back using Finn chambers containing 0.01% DPC, and results were scored after 6 days according to International Contact Dermatitis Research Group standards. Throughout the approximately 25-week study period, patients were also given weekly therapeutic DPC doses on the scalp. Libraries were combined into a pool for sequencing, and differences in TCR yield between samples came mainly from small differences in library volumes within the pool. The mostly female patient cohort included alopecia areata with under or over 50% scalp involvement, alopecia totalis and alopecia universalis. About 30 alopecia patients provided blood for TCR sequencing at one to four time points (pre-sensitization, 2, 6 and 24 weeks).

The library was generated by RACE. The sequencer was a NextSeq 500. During library preparation, unique molecular identifiers were attached to individual cDNA molecules so that TCRs could be counted quantitatively and reproducibly. For every blood RNA sample, sequencing covered both the TCR alpha and TCR beta chains. Under the source paper's analysis protocol: A median of about 89,000 TCRs per sample was observed, with a range of roughly 20,000 to 700,000. V, J and CDR3 annotation of the TCR reads was performed with the Decombinator software suite. For the PS versus PT1 abundance plots, all samples were subsampled to the same number of TCRs (28,000). Expanded TCRs were defined as absent before sensitization and observed at least eight times at the 2-week time point. TCRdb reanalyzed the raw reads on its own, using fastp at Q25 for trimming and MiXCR for clone calling, and kept in-frame beta chains. Here each entry gathers all rows of one CDR3 protein and keeps the most common genes and DNA. These V and J calls derive from TCRdb rather than the authors' analysis. This sample has nearly 80,000 distinct CDR3 sequences in its table, and about 9.3% of those were observed once. 1.3% to 1.5% of the sample is in the top ten clones.

The CDR3 runs 14 residues from the cysteine to the phenylalanine. Of all the DNA, just the CDR3 is kept, 42 bases in frame from base 1. Sample time point, as interpreted from the label and publication: patch test 1, 2 weeks after DPC sensitization. In the paper's terms, the treatment or condition label means: therapeutic diphenylcyclopropenone sensitization with weekly scalp DPC. At every patch-test visit, the blood draw took place before the patch test was put on. Eligible patients were aged 18 to 70, diagnosed with alopecia, deemed suitable for DPC therapy, and excluded if pregnant. Total RNA was extracted from unfractionated whole blood that had been collected in Tempus Blood RNA tubes. Of note for this clonotype: Its antigen has not been determined. Base qualities are missing; no much larger clone stands one base away.

Broader findings and caveats from the paper: No change with DPC sensitization was found in the number of TCRs above 1 in 1000 frequency, and no evidence of global repertoire structure alterations was found. Expanded TCRs formed significantly more large CDR3 similarity clusters than pre-sensitization or healthy control sets, consistent with antigen-driven responses. Patch test score correlated positively with the number of PT1 expanded TCRs, reaching significance at thresholds 8, 16 and 32 but not at 4. After repeated subsampling, changes were observed in the strength of the expansion versus patch-test correlation and in the threshold at which the correlation became significant. Because every patient had alopecia, a presumed autoimmune disease, the patients' immune response might differ from that of healthy individuals.

The sequencing used whole blood, collected in connection with sensitization to the hapten diphenylcyclopropenone (DPC). The sequence came from a woman aged 45 to 65 with alopecia areata. Some clones in this sample may be carry-over from other donors' samples. The V gene is TRBV21-1 and the J gene is TRBJ2-7; the table's D call TRBD2 went unverified against the DNA. TRBV21-1 is a pseudogene. The bases are TGTGCCAGCAGCAAGGGGCGGGAGTGGAACGAGCAGTACTTC. It translates as CASSKGREWNEQYF.